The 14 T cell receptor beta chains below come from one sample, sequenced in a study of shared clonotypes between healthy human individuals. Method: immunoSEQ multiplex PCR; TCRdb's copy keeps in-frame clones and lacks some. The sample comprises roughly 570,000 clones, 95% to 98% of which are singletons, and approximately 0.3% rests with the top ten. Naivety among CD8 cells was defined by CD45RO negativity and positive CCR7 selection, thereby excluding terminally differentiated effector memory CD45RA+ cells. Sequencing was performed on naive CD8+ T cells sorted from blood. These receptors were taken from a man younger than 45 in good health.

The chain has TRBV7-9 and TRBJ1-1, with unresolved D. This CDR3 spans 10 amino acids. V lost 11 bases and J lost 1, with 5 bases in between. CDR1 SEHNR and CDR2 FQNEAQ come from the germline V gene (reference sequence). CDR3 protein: CAYENTEAFF. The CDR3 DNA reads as TGTGCCTATGAGAACACTGAAGCTTTCTTT.

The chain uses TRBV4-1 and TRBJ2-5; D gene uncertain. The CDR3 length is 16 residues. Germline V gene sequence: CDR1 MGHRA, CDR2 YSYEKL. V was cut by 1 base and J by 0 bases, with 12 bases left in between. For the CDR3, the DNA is TGCGCCAGCAGCCAAGGGTGGGCTGTGTACCAAGAGACCCAGTACTTC. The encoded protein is CASSQGWAVYQETQYF.

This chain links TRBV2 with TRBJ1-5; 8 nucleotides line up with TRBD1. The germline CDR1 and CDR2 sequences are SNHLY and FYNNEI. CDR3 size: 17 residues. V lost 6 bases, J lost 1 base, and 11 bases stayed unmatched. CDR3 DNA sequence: TGTGCCAGCAGCAATTGGGGCCGGGACAGGAGCAATCAGCCCCAGCATTTT. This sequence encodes CASSNWGRDRSNQPQHF.

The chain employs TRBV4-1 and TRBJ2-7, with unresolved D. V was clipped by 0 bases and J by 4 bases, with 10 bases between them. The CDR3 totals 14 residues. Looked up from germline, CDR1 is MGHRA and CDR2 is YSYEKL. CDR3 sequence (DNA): TGCGCCAGCAGCCAAGATCTATGGGCGTACGAGCAGTACTTC. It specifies CASSQDLWAYEQYF.

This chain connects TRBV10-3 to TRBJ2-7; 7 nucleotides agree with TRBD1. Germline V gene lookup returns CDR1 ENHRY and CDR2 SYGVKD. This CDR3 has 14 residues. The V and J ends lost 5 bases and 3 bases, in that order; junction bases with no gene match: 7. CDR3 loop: CAISSVGQSYEQYF. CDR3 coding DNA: TGTGCCATCAGTTCCGTGGGACAGAGCTACGAGCAGTACTTC.

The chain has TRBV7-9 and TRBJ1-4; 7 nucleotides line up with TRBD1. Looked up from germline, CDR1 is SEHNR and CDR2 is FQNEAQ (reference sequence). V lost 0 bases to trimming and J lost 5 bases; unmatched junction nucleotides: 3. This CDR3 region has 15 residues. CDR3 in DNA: TGTGCCAGCAGCTTAGCACAGGGACAGAATGAAAAACTGTTTTTT. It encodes CASSLAQGQNEKLFF.

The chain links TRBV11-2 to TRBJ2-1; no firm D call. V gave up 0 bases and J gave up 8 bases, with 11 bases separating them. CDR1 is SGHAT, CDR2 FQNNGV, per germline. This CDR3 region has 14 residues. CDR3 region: CASSLDVASDEQFF. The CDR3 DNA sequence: TGTGCCAGCAGCTTAGATGTGGCGAGCGATGAGCAGTTCTTC.

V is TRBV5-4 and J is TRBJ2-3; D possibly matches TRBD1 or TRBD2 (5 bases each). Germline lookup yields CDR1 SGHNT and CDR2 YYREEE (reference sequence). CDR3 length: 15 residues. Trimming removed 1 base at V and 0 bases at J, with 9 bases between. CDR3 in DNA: TGTGCCAGCAGCTTGTGGGACCACAGCACAGATACGCAGTATTTT. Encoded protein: CASSLWDHSTDTQYF. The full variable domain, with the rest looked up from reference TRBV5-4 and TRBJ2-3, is ETGVTQSPTHLIKTRGQQVTLRCSSQSGHNTVSWYQQALGQGPQFIFQYYREEENGRGNFPPRFSGLQFPNYSSELNVNALELDDSALYLCASSLWDHSTDTQYFGPGTRLTVL.

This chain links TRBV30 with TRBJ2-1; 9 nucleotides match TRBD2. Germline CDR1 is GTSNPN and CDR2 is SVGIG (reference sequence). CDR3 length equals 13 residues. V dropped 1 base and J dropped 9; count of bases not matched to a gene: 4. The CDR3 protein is CAWSGGRAGEQFF. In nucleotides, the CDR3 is TGTGCCTGGAGTGGCGGGAGGGCCGGTGAGCAGTTCTTC.

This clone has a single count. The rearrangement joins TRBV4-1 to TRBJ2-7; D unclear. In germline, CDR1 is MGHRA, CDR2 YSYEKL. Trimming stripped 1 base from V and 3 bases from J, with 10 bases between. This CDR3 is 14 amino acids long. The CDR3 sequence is CASSQVASYYEQYF. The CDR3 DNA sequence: TGCGCCAGCAGCCAAGTCGCCAGTTACTACGAGCAGTACTTC.

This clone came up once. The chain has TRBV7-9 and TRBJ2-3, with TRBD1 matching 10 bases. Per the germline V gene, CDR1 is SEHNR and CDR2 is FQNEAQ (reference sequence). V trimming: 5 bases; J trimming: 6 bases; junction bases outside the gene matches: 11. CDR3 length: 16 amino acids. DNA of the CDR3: TGTGCCAGCAGCCCAAGGGCGACAGGGGGCCGGGATACGCAGTATTTT. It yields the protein CASSPRATGGRDTQYF.

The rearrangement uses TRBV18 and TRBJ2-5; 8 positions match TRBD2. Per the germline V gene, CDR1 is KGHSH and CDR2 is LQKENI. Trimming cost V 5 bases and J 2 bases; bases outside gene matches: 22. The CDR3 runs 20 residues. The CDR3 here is CASSEKGPPPEREKQETQYF. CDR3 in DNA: TGTGCCAGCTCAGAGAAAGGCCCCCCCCCGGAGCGGGAGAAACAAGAGACCCAGTACTTC.

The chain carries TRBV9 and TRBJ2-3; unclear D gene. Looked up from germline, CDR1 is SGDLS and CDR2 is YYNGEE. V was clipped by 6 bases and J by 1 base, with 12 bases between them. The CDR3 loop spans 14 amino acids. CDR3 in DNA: TGTGCCAGCACCGAGTGGGATCGCACAGATACGCAGTATTTT. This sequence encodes CASTEWDRTDTQYF.

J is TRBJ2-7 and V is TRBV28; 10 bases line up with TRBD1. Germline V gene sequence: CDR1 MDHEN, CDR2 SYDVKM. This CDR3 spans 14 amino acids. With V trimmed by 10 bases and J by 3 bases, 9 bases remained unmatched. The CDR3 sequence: CATDRGRLSYEQYF. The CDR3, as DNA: TGTGCCACGGACAGGGGGAGGTTGAGCTACGAGCAGTACTTC.